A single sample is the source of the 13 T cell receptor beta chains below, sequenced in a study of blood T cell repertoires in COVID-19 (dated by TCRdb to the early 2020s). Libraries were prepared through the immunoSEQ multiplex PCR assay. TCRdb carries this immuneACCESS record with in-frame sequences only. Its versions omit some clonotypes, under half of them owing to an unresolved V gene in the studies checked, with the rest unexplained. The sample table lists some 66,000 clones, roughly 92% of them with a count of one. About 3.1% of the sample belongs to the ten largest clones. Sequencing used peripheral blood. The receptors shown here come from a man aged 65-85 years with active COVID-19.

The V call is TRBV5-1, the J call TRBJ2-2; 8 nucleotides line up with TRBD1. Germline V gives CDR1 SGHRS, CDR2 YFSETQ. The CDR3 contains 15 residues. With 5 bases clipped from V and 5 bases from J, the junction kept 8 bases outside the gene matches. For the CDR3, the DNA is TGCGCCAGCAGAAATGACAGGGGTGGAACCGGGGAGCTGTTTTTT. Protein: CASRNDRGGTGELFF.

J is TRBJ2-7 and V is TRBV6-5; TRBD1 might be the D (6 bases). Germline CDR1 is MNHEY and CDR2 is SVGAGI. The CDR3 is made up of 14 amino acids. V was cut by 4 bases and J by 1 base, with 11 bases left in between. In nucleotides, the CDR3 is TGTGCCAGCAGTTTTCACAGGGAATCCTACGAGCAGTACGTC. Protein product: CASSFHRESYEQYV.

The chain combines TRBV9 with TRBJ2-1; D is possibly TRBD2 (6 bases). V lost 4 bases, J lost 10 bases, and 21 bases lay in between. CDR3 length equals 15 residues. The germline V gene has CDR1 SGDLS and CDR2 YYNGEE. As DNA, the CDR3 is TGTGCCAGCAGCCCCGCCGGGACTCCAGTTGGGGAGCAGTTCTTC. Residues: CASSPAGTPVGEQFF.

As DNA, the CDR3 is TGTGCCAGCAGCCGCAGCAGCGGCGGCACCGGGGAGCTGTTTTTT. The encoded protein is CASSRSSGGTGELFF. The chain links TRBV7-9 to TRBJ2-2; TRBD2 is a possible D gene (5 bases). Trimming shortened V by 5 bases and J by 4 bases, and 14 bases separated the two germline ends. Per germline, CDR1 SEHNR and CDR2 FQNEAQ (reference sequence). CDR3 length equals 15 residues.

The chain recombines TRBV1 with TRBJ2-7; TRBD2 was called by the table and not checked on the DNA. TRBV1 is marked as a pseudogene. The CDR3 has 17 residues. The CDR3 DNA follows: TGCACCAGCAGCCAGACCCAGCGGGGGGGACTTCCCCACGAGCAGTACGTC. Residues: CTSSQTQRGGLPHEQYV.

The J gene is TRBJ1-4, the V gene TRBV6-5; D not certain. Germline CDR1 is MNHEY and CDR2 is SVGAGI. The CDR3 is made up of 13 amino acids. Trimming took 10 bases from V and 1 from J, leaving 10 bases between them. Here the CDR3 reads CATGGVTNEKLFF. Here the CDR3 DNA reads TGTGCCACAGGCGGGGTAACTAATGAAAAACTGTTTTTT.

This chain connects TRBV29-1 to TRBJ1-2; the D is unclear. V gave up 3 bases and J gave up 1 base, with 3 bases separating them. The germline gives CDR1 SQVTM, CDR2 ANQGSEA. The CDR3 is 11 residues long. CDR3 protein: CSVDFNYGYTF. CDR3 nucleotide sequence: TGCAGCGTTGACTTTAACTATGGCTACACCTTC.

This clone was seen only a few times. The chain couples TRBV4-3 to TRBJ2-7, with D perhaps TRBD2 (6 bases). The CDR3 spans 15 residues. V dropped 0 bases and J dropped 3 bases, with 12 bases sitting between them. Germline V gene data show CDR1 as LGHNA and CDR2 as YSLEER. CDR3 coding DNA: TGCGCCAGCAGCCAAGAAAATCGGGGGTTCTACGAGCAGTACTTC. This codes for CASSQENRGFYEQYF.

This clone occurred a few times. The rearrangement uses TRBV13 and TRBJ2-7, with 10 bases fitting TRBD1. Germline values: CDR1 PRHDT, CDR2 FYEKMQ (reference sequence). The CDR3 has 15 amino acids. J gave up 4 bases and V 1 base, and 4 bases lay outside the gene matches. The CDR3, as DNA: TGTGCCAGCAGCTTAGAGACAGGGGGCGAATACGAGCAGTACTTC. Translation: CASSLETGGEYEQYF.

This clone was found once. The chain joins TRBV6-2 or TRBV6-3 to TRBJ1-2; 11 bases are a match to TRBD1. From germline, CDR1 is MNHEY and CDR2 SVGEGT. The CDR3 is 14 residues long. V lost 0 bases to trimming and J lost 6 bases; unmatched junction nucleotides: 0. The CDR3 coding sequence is TGTGCCAGCAGTTACTCGGACAGGGGGCATGGCTACACCTTC. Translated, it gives CASSYSDRGHGYTF.

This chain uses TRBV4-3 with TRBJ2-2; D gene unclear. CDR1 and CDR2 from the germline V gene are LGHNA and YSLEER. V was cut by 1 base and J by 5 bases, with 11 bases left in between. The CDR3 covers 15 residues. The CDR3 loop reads CASSQVLGATGELFF. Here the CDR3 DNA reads TGCGCCAGCAGCCAAGTTCTAGGAGCGACCGGGGAGCTGTTTTTT.

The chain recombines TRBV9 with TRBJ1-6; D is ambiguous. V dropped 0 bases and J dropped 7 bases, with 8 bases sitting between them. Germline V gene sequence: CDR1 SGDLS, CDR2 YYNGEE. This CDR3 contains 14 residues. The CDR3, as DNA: TGTGCCAGCAGCGTAGAAGCGAGGAATTCACCCCTCCACTTT. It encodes CASSVEARNSPLHF.

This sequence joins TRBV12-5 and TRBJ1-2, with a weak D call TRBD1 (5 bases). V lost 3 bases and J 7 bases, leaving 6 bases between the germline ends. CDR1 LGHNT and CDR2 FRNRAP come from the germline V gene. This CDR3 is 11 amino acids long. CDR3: CASGFGAGYTF. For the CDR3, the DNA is TGTGCTAGTGGTTTTGGGGCTGGCTACACCTTC.